A single sample gave rise to the 18 T cell receptor beta chains below, sequenced in a study of blood T cell dynamics during melanoma immunotherapy (dated by TCRdb to about 2020). Explained via the paper, the time point label denotes: pre-treatment baseline. Libraries came from the immunoSEQ multiplex PCR assay. What TCRdb holds here is the immuneACCESS table cut down to in-frame rearrangements. Part of the clones is not present; checked against another copy, under half of the missing clones reflect an unresolved V gene, and the others are unexplained. The sample has 6,000 to 8,000 clones on record, approximately 83% of them singletons. Approximately 16% of the sample lies in the top ten. The sequenced sample was blood, obtained from a patient treated with checkpoint blockade. These receptors all stem from a human donor with melanoma.

The chain combines TRBV29-1 with TRBJ2-4; 7 bases line up with TRBD2. CDR1 is SQVTM, CDR2 ANQGSEA, per germline. Trimming cost V 8 bases and J 2 bases; bases outside gene matches: 9. The CDR3 is 14 residues long. CDR3 coding DNA: TGCAGCCCTGAGGTGCGGGAGACCAAAAACATTCAGTACTTC. Its translation is CSPEVRETKNIQYF.

The rearrangement joins TRBV21-1 to TRBJ2-7. TRBV21-1 is designated a pseudogene. The CDR3 consists of 13 residues. In DNA form, the CDR3 reads TGTGCCAGCAGCAAAGGTCGGACGTACGAGCAGTACTTC. Translation: CASSKGRTYEQYF.

The chain joins TRBV2 to TRBJ1-5; D is ambiguous. The CDR3 runs to 13 residues. Germline lookup yields CDR1 SNHLY and CDR2 FYNNEI. Trimming took 0 bases from V and 4 from J, leaving 4 bases between them. The DNA for the CDR3 is TGTGCCAGCAGTGAAGCCGAAAATCAGCCCCAGCATTTT. Its translation is CASSEAENQPQHF.

V gene TRBV7-2 combines with J gene TRBJ2-7, with D tentatively TRBD1 or TRBD2 (5 bases each). In germline, CDR1 is SGHTA, CDR2 FQGNSA. The CDR3 is 13 amino acids. V was shortened by 3 bases and J by 5 bases, with 11 bases between the two germline ends. DNA for the CDR3: TGTGCCAGCAGCTTCGGGGCCCGGAACGAGCAGTACTTC. This sequence encodes CASSFGARNEQYF.

The rearrangement links TRBV11-2 to TRBJ2-1; D is perhaps TRBD1 (6 bases). The CDR3 runs to 14 residues. V was pared by 1 base and J by 9 bases, with 13 bases between. Germline values: CDR1 SGHAT, CDR2 FQNNGV. As DNA, the CDR3 is TGTGCCAGCAGCTTAGTGGGGGCTGGCAGTGAGCAGTTCTTC. As protein: CASSLVGAGSEQFF. Drawing the rest from reference TRBV11-2 and TRBJ2-1, the complete variable domain is EAGVAQSPRYKIIEKRQSVAFWCNPISGHATLYWYQQILGQGPKLLIQFQNNGVVDDSQLPKDRFSAERLKGVDSTLKIQPAKLEDSAVYLCASSLVGAGSEQFFGPGTRLTVL.

The genes are TRBV7-9 and TRBJ1-6; D not certain. The germline CDR1 and CDR2 sequences are SEHNR and FQNEAQ (reference sequence). The CDR3 is made up of 12 amino acids. Deletions cut 4 bases from V and 9 bases from J, with 7 bases between. CDR3 sequence: CASSSVISPLHF. For the CDR3, the DNA is TGTGCCAGCAGCTCGGTTATTTCACCCCTCCACTTT.

The chain uses TRBV7-3 and TRBJ1-2; TRBD1 is a possible D gene (5 bases). Germline V gene sequence: CDR1 SGHTA, CDR2 FQGTGA. The CDR3 spans 14 residues. V lost 5 bases and J 5 bases, leaving 15 bases between the germline ends. The CDR3, as DNA: TGTGCCAGCAGCACGGGGACCCCCGGGTATGGCTACACCTTC. It codes for CASSTGTPGYGYTF. Variable domain in full (rest from reference TRBV7-3 and TRBJ1-2): GAGVSQTPSNKVTEKGKYVELRCDPISGHTALYWYRQSLGQGPEFLIYFQGTGAADDSGLPNDRFFAVRPEGSVSTLKIQRTERGDSAVYLCASSTGTPGYGYTFGSGTRLTVV.

The chain recombines TRBV4-3 with TRBJ2-7; D is tentatively TRBD1 or TRBD2 (6 bases each). Germline values: CDR1 LGHNA, CDR2 YSLEER. Trimming pared 0 bases from V and 0 bases from J, leaving 15 bases between. The CDR3 contains 17 residues. CDR3: CASSQEWGRGSSYEQYF. The DNA for the CDR3 is TGCGCCAGCAGCCAAGAGTGGGGGCGGGGTAGCTCCTACGAGCAGTACTTC.

The rearrangement links TRBV7-3 to TRBJ2-1; 9 bases line up with TRBD2. The V gene end was trimmed by 0 bases and the J gene end by 3 bases; junction bases not matched to a gene: 3. Germline CDR1 and CDR2: SGHTA and FQGTGA. CDR3 length: 16 amino acids. CDR3 loop: CASSLTSGSNYNEQFF. CDR3 bases: TGTGCCAGCAGCTTAACTAGCGGGAGTAACTACAATGAGCAGTTCTTC. The variable domain in full, with the rest retrieved from reference TRBV7-3 and TRBJ2-1, is GAGVSQTPSNKVTEKGKYVELRCDPISGHTALYWYRQSLGQGPEFLIYFQGTGAADDSGLPNDRFFAVRPEGSVSTLKIQRTERGDSAVYLCASSLTSGSNYNEQFFGPGTRLTVL.

The chain employs TRBV6-6 and TRBJ1-5; D ambiguous. The CDR3 covers 15 residues. V was clipped by 4 bases and J by 0 bases, with 10 bases between them. Germline CDR1 MNHNY, CDR2 SVGAGI (reference sequence). CDR3 amino acids: CASSSWVDSNQPQHF. In DNA form, the CDR3 reads TGTGCCAGCAGTTCTTGGGTGGATAGCAATCAGCCCCAGCATTTT.

J is TRBJ1-5 and V is TRBV6-1; D unresolved. This CDR3 has 15 amino acids. The V and J ends lost 2 bases and 1 base respectively, with 9 bases between them. Germline V gene lookup returns CDR1 MNHNS and CDR2 SASEGT. The CDR3 loop is CASSEPGISNQPQHF. In DNA form, the CDR3 reads TGTGCCAGCAGTGAACCCGGAATCAGCAATCAGCCCCAGCATTTT.

V gene TRBV4-2 combines with J gene TRBJ1-3, with D possibly TRBD1 on 5 matching bases. Trimming took off 2 bases at V and 0 bases at J, with 11 bases between the two ends. The CDR3 contains 16 residues. In germline, CDR1 is LGHNA, CDR2 YNFKEQ. DNA of the CDR3: TGTGCCAGCAGCCAATCGCAAGGGGACTCTGGAAACACCATATATTTT. It is translated as CASSQSQGDSGNTIYF.

This clone occurred once. The rearrangement joins TRBV5-6 to TRBJ2-7, with TRBD2 identical over 8 bases. V shed 4 bases, J shed 4 bases, and the junction held 10 bases outside the gene matches. Germline V gene lookup returns CDR1 SGHDT and CDR2 YYEEEE. The CDR3 sequence is 15 residues long. This CDR3 is CASSGLRRGGYEQYF. In nucleotides, the CDR3 is TGTGCCAGCAGCGGGCTGCGCCGGGGGGGGTACGAGCAGTACTTC.

V usage is TRBV2 and J usage is TRBJ1-2; D uncertain. V was shortened by 1 base and J by 5 bases, with 11 bases between the two germline ends. This CDR3 contains 14 residues. Per the germline V gene, CDR1 is SNHLY and CDR2 is FYNNEI. In DNA, the CDR3 is TGTGCCAGCAGTGAAGGTCCGTCTCCTTATGGCTACACCTTC. Residues: CASSEGPSPYGYTF.

This clone was seen just once. The V call is TRBV27, the J call TRBJ1-1; the D is unclear. The germline CDR1 and CDR2 sequences are MNHEY and SMNVEV (reference sequence). Between the trimmed V and J ends, which lost 4 bases and 1 base, there was a span of 10 bases. CDR3 size: 14 residues. The chain's CDR3 is CASSWTAANTEAFF. The DNA of the CDR3 is TGTGCCAGCAGTTGGACGGCAGCGAACACTGAAGCTTTCTTT.

This clone was seen once. V usage is TRBV21-1 and J usage is TRBJ2-1; the DNA was not compared with TRBD1, the D call given in the table. TRBV21-1 is a documented pseudogene. The CDR3 is made up of 17 amino acids. CDR3 loop: CASSNLEDRRDYNEQFF. The CDR3, as DNA: TGTGCCAGCAGCAACCTCGAGGACAGAAGAGACTACAATGAGCAGTTCTTC.

The V call is TRBV4-1, the J call TRBJ1-2; 9 positions agree with TRBD1. The V gene's germline CDR1 is MGHRA and CDR2 YSYEKL. This CDR3 is built from 15 residues. Trimming cost V 0 bases and J 6 bases; bases outside gene matches: 5. The CDR3 nucleotides are TGCGCCAGCAGCCAAGATCCGGGACAGGGCGATGGCTACACCTTC. The encoded protein is CASSQDPGQGDGYTF.

The gene calls are TRBV28 and TRBJ2-7; 12 positions match TRBD1. The CDR3 is 14 amino acids. The trim removed 6 bases at V and 4 bases at J, leaving 4 bases unmatched. Germline lookup yields CDR1 MDHEN and CDR2 SYDVKM. The CDR3 coding sequence is TGTGCCAGCAGGCCGGGACAGGGGGCTTACGAGCAGTACTTC. Amino acid sequence: CASRPGQGAYEQYF.